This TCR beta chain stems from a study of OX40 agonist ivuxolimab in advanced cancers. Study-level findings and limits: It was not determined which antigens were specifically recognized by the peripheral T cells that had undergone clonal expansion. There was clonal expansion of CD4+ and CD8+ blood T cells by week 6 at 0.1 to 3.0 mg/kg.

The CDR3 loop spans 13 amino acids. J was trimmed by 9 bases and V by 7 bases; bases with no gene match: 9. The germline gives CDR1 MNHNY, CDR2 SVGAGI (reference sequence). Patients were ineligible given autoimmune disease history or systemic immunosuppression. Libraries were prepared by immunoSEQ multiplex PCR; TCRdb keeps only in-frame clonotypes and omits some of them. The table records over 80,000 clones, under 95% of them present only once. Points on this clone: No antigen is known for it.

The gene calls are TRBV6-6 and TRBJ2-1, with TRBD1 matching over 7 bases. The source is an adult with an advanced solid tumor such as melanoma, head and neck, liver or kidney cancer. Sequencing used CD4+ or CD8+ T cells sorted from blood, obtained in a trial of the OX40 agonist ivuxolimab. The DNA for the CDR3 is TGTGCCAGCACACGAGGGGGCATTTTTGAGCAGTTCTTC. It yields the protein CASTRGGIFEQFF.